This T cell receptor (beta chain) was documented in a study of OX40 agonist ivuxolimab in advanced cancers. V lost 4 bases to trimming and J lost 2 bases, with 15 bases between them. The CDR3 runs to 15 residues. Germline CDR1 reads SGHRS; CDR2 reads YFSETQ. The method was immunoSEQ multiplex PCR; TCRdb's version includes in-frame clones alone and lacks a portion of them. The data contain about 61,000 clones, 75% to 90% of them singletons. The TCR was taken from an adult with an advanced solid tumor such as melanoma, head and neck, liver or kidney cancer. The starting material was CD4+ or CD8+ T cells sorted from blood, obtained in a trial of the OX40 agonist ivuxolimab. The chain recombines TRBV5-1 with TRBJ2-5; D is ambiguous. The CDR3 DNA follows: TGCGCCAGCAGCCCGCTGGCAGCACCACAAGAGACCCAGTACTTC. Its protein product is CASSPLAAPQETQYF. The variable domain in full, completed from reference TRBV5-1 and TRBJ2-5, reads KAGVTQTPRYLIKTRGQQVTLSCSPISGHRSVSWYQQTPGQGLQFLFEYFSETQRNKGNFPGRFSGRQFSNSRSEMNVSTLELGDSALYLCASSPLAAPQETQYFGPGTRLLVL.